The T cell receptor beta chain under discussion was sequenced for a study of shared clonotypes between healthy human individuals. Study as a whole: The cohort comprised a couple of women and three men. Their ages spanned 18 to 49 years.

The CD4+ fraction was divided into a CD45RA+ naive subset and a CD45RA-negative memory subset. Profiling relied on immunoSEQ multiplex PCR, and the TCRdb table lists in-frame clones only, not all of them. The top ten hold roughly 0.83% of the sample, which has 1 million to 1.2 million clones, 70% to 85% seen once. The CDR3 is made up of 19 amino acids. Trimming pared 5 bases from V and 0 bases from J, leaving 23 bases between. CDR1 and CDR2 from the germline V gene are SNHLY and FYNNEI. This TCR came from a young man in good health. Some clones in this sample may be carry-over from other donors' samples. The sequenced material came from memory CD4+ T cells from PBMCs. Subset reported: CD45RA-negative fraction. The gene calls are TRBV2 and TRBJ1-5, with D possibly being TRBD1 (5 bases). This chain's CDR3 is CASSQPGPSLSYSNQPQHF. The CDR3 coding sequence is TGTGCCAGCAGTCAACCGGGACCTTCCCTGAGTTATAGCAATCAGCCCCAGCATTTT.